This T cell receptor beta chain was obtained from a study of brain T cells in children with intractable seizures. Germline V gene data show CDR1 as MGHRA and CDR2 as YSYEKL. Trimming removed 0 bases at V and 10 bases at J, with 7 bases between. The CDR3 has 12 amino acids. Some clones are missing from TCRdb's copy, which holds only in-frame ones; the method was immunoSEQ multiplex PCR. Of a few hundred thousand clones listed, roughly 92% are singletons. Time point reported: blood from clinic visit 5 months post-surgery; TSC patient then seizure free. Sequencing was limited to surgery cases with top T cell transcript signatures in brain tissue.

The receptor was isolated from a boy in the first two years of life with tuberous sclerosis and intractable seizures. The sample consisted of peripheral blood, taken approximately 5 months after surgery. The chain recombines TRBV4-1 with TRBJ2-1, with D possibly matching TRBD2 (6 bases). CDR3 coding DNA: TGCGCCAGCAGCCAAGATGGGGGGGAGCAGTTCTTC. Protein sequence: CASSQDGGEQFF.